The clone carrying this T cell receptor (beta chain) was observed many times. Its antigen is unidentified. Trimming removed 5 bases at V and 2 bases at J, with 12 bases between. The CDR3 length is 14 residues. The germline V gene has CDR1 SEHNR and CDR2 FQNEAQ (reference sequence). This entry belongs to a study of cytomegalovirus exposure and HLA in healthy donors. Overall study results and limits: A missense variant in DCLRE1C was later tied to TCR beta V- and J-gene trimming. Analysis was performed later, and it showed HLA-associated TCR beta chains to be more clonally expanded than equally common others. It has been reported that TCR beta sequences accurately predicted the HLA-A and HLA-B alleles of most subjects.

Vbeta (60) and Jbeta (13) primers were used in the PCR. TCRdb keeps only in-frame clones here, not all; method: immunoSEQ multiplex PCR. This sample has approximately 170,000 clones, with 80% found just once. Each donor's status was that of a healthy bone marrow donor. The chain joins TRBV7-9 to TRBJ1-2; tentatively, D is TRBD1 (6 bases). The clonotype originates from a male donor in good health and CMV-seronegative. The sample taken for sequencing was PBMCs. CDR3 loop: CASSVPGENYGYTF. The CDR3 region has the DNA TGTGCCAGCAGCGTACCAGGGGAAAACTATGGCTACACCTTC.